Sequencing of this T cell receptor beta chain was carried out in a study of shared clonotypes between healthy human individuals. In the naive CD8 group, cells lacked CD45RO and were positively selected for CCR7, so terminally differentiated effector memory CD45RA+ cells were left out. This CDR3 has 15 residues. Per germline, CDR1 SEHNR and CDR2 FQNEAQ (reference sequence). V gave up 4 bases and J gave up 2 bases, with 14 bases separating them. Study-wide results and limits: Generation of non-shared clonotypes was less probable than generation of clonotypes shared by all four donors.

Produced via immunoSEQ multiplex PCR; TCRdb's table is partial and in-frame only. The sample holds hundreds of thousands of clones, 85% to 95% seen once. A remark on this clone: Antigen unknown.

Specimen: naive CD8+ T cells sorted from blood. The TCR sequence derives from a woman aged 30 to 39 in good health. This rearrangement joins TRBV7-9 to TRBJ2-5; tentatively, D is TRBD1 (6 bases). CDR3 sequence reads: CASSSRDMEQETQYF. The DNA for the CDR3 is TGTGCCAGCAGCTCCCGGGACATGGAACAAGAGACCCAGTACTTC.